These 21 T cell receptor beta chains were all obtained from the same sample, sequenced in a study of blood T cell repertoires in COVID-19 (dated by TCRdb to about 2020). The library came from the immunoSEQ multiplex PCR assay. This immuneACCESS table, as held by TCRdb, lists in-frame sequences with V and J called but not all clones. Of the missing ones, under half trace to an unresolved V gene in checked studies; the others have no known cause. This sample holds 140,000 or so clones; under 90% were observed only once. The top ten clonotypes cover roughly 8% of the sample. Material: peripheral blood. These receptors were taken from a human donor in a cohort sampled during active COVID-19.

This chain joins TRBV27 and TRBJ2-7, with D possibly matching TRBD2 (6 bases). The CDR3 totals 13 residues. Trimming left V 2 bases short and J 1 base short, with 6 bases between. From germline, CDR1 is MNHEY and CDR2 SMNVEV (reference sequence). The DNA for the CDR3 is TGTGCCAGCAGTTTAGGGGGGTCCTACGAGCAGTACTTC. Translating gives CASSLGGSYEQYF.

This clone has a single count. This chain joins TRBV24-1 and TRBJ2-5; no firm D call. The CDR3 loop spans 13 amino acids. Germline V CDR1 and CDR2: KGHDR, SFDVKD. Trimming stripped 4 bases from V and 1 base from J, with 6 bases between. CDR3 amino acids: CATSEHSQETQYF. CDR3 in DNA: TGTGCCACCAGTGAGCACAGCCAAGAGACCCAGTACTTC.

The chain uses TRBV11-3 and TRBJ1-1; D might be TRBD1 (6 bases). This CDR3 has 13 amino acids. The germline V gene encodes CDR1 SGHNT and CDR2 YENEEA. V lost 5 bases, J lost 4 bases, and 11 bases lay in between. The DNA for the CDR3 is TGTGCCAGCAGCCACGACAGGACCACTGAAGCTTTCTTT. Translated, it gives CASSHDRTTEAFF.

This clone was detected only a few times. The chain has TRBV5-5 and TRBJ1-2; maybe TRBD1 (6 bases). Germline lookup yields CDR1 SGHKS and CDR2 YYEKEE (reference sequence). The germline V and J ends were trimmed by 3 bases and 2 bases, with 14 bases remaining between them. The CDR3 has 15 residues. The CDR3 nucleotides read TGTGCCAGCAGCTCCCAACAGGGCGCGAACTATGGCTACACCTTC. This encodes CASSSQQGANYGYTF.

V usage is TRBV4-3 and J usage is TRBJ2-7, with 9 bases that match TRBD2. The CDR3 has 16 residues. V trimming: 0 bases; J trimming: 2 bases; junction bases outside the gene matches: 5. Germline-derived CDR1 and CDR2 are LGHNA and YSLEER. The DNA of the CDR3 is TGCGCCAGCAGCCAAGATGGCGGGAGGGCGGCCTACGAGCAGTACTTC. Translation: CASSQDGGRAAYEQYF.

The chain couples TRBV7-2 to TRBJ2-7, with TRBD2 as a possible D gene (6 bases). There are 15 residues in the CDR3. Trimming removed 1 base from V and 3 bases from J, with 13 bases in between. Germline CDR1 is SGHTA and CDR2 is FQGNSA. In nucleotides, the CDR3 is TGTGCCAGCAGCTTAGGTGGGGGGATCGGCTACGAGCAGTACTTC. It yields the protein CASSLGGGIGYEQYF.

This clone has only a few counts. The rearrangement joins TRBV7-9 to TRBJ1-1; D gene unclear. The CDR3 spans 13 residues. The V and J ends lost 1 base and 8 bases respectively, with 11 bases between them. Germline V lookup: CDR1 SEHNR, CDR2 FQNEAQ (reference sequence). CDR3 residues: CASSLVVQAEAFF. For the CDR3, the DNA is TGTGCCAGCAGCTTAGTAGTCCAGGCAGAAGCTTTCTTT.

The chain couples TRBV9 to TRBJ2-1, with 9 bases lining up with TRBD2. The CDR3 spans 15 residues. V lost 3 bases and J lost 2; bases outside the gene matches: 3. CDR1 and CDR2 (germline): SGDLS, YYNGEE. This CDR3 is CASSARLAAYNEQFF. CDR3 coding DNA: TGTGCCAGCAGCGCGCGACTAGCGGCCTACAATGAGCAGTTCTTC.

The CDR3 nucleotides read TGTGCCAGCAGCTTAGTCGCGTTATCCTACAATGAGCAGTTCTTC. Its translation is CASSLVALSYNEQFF. The J gene is TRBJ2-1, the V gene TRBV7-8, with D uncertain. CDR3 length: 15 amino acids. The germline V gene encodes CDR1 SGHVS and CDR2 FQNEAQ. V was cut by 1 base and J by 1 base, with 8 bases left in between.

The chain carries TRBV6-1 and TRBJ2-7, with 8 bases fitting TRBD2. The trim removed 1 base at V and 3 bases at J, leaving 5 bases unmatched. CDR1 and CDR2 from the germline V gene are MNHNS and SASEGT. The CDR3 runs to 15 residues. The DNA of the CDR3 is TGTGCCAGCAGTGAAGAAGCGGGAGCTAGCTACGAGCAGTACTTC. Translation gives CASSEEAGASYEQYF.

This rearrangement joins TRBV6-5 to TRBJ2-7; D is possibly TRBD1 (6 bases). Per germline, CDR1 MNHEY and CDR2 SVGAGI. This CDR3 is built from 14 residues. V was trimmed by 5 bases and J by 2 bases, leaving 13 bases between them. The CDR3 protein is CASSRTASAYEQYF. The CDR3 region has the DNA TGTGCCAGCAGTCGGACAGCCTCGGCCTACGAGCAGTACTTC.

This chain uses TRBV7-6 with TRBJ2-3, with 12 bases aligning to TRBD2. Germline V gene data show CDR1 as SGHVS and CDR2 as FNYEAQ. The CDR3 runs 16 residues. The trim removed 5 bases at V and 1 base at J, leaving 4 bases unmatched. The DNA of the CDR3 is TGTGCCAGCAGCACCCTAGCGGGAGGGCGCACAGATACGCAGTATTTT. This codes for CASSTLAGGRTDTQYF.

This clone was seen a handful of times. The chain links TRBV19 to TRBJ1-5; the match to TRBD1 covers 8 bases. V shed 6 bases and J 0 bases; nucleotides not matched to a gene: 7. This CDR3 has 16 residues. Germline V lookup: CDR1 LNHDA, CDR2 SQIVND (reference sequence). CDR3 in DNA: TGTGCCAGTAGAACCGGGACAGGAGTTAGCAATCAGCCCCAGCATTTT. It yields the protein CASRTGTGVSNQPQHF.

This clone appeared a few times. The CDR3 region is CASSLAGQGGETQYF. In DNA, the CDR3 is TGTGCCAGCAGCTTGGCCGGGCAGGGAGGAGAGACCCAGTACTTC. The chain combines TRBV5-5 with TRBJ2-5; maybe TRBD2 (6 bases). The CDR3 totals 15 residues. The V end was cut by 0 bases, the J end by 4 bases, with 13 bases between. Germline CDR1 reads SGHKS; CDR2 reads YYEKEE (reference sequence).

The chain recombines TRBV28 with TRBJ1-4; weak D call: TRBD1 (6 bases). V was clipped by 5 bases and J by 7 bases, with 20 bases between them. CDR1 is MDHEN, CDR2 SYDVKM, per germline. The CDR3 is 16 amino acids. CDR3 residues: CASSRRGGRGIEKLFF. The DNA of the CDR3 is TGTGCCAGCAGTCGGAGGGGGGGTAGGGGTATTGAAAAACTGTTTTTT.

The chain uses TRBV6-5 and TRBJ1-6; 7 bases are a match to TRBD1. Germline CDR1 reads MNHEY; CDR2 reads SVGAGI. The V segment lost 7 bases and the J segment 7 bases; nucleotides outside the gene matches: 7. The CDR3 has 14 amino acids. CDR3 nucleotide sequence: TGTGCCAGCACGGGTACAGGGGCGAATTCACCCCTCCACTTT. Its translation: CASTGTGANSPLHF.

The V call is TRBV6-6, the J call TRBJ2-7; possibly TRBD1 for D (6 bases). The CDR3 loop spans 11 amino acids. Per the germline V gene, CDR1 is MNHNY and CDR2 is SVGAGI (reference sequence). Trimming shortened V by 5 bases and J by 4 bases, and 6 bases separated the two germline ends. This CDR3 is CASSDRYEQYF. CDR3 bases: TGTGCCAGCAGTGACAGGTACGAGCAGTACTTC.

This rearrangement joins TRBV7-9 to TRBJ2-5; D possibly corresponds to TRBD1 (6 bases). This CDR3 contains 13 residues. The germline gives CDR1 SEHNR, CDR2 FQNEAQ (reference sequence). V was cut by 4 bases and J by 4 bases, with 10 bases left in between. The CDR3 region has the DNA TGTGCCAGCAGCTCAACAGGGCTAGAGACCCAGTACTTC. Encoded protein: CASSSTGLETQYF.

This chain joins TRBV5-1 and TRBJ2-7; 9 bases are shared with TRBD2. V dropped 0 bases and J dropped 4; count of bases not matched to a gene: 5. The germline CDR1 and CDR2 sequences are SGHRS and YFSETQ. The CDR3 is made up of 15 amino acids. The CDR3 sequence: CASSLVSSGKYEQYF. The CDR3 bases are TGCGCCAGCAGCTTGGTGTCTAGCGGGAAGTACGAGCAGTACTTC.

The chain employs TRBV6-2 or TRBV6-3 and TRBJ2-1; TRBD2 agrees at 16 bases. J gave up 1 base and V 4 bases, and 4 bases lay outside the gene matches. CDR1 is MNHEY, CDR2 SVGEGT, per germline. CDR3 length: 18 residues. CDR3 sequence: CASSSPGLAGGSYNEQFF. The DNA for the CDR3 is TGTGCCAGCAGTTCCCCGGGACTAGCGGGAGGGTCCTACAATGAGCAGTTCTTC.

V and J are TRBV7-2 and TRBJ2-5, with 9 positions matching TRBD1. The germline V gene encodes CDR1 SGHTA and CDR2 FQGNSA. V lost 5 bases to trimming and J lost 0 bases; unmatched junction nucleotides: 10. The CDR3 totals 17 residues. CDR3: CASSVRPGQGDQETQYF. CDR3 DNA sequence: TGTGCCAGCAGCGTCCGACCGGGACAGGGCGACCAAGAGACCCAGTACTTC.